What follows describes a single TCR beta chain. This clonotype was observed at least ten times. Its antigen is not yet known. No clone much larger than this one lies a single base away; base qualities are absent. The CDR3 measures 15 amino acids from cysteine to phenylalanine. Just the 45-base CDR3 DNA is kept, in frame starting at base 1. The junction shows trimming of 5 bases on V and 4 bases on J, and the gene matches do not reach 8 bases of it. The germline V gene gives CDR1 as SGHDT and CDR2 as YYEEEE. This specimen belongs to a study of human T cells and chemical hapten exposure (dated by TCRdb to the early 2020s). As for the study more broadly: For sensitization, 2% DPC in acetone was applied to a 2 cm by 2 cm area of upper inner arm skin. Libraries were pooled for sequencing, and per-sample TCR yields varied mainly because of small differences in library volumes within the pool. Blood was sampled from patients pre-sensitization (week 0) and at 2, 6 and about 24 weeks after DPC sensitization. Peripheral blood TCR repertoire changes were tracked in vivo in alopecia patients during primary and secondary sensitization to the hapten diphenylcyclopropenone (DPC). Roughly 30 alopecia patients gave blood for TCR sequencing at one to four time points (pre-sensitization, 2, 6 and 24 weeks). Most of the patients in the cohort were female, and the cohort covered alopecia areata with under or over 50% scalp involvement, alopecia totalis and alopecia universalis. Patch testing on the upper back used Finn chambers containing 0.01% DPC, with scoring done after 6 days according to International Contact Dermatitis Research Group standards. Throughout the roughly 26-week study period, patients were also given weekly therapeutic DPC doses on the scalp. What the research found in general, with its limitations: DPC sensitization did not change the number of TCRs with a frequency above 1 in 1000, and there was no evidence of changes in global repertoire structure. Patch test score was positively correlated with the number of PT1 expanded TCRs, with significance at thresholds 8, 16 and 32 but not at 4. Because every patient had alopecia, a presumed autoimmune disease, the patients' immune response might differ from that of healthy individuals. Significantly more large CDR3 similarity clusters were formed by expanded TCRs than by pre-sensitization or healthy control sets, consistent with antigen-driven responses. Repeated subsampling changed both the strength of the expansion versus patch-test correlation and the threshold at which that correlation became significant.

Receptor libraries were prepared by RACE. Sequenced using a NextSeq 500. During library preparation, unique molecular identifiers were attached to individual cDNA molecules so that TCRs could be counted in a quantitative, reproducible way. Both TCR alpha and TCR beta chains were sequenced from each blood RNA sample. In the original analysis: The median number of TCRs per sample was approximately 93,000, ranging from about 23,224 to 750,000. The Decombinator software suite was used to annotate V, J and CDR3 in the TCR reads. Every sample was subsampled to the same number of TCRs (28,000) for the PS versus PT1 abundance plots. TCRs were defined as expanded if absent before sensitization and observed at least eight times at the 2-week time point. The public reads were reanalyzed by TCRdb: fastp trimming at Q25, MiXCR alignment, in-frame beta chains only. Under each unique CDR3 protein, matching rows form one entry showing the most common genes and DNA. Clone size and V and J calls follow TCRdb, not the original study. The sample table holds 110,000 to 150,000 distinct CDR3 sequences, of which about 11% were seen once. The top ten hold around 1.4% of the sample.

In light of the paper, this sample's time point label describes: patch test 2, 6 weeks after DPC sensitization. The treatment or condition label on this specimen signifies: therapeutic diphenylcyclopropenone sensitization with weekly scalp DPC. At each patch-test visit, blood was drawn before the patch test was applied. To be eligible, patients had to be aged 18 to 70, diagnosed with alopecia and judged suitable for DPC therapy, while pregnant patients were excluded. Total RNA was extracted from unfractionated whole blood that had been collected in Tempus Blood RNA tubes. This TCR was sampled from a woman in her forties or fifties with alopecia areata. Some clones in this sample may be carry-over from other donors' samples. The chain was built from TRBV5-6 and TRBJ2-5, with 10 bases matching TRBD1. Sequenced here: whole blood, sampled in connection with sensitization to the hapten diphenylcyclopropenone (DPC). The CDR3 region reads CASSLGQGEAETQYF. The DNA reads TGTGCCAGCAGTCTCGGACAGGGGGAAGCAGAGACCCAGTACTTC.